The rows below give T cell receptor beta chains drawn from one sample of a study of T cells in Graves' hyperthyroidism and ophthalmopathy. MiXCR, applied by TCRdb to the multiplex PCR reads, yields one record per CDR3 protein. The data show around 200,000 distinct CDR3 sequences, over 15% seen once. Sequencing was performed on blood. The receptors originated from a woman in her forties or fifties with Graves' hyperthyroidism. Each CDR3 is given with its conserved first and last residue. D genes are given only for firm matches. Size tells how often a clone was seen (once, few, many) or the class of an expanded clone, and some rows leave it out.

TRBJ2-3 TRBV15 many . CATSRRLRGPNRSDTQYF TGTGCCACCAGCAGGAGACTCCGAGGGCCGAACCGTTCTGATACGCAGTATTTT
TRBJ2-7 TRBV27 many TRBD1 CASRPTGVLYEQYF TGTGCCAGCAGACCGACAGGGGTCCTCTACGAGCAGTACTTC
TRBJ2-7 TRBV3-1 many TRBD2 CASSRGGRLATEQYF TGTGCCAGCTCCCGCGGGGGCAGACTAGCGACCGAGCAGTACTTC
TRBJ1-1 TRBV3-1 many TRBD1 CASSQGDRSNTEAFF TGTGCCAGCAGCCAAGGGGACAGGTCGAACACTGAAGCTTTCTTT
TRBJ2-1 TRBV6-1 few TRBD2 CASTDWTSGGSNEQFF TGTGCCAGCACCGACTGGACTAGCGGGGGGTCCAATGAGCAGTTCTTC
TRBJ2-1 TRBV27 . TRBD2 CASSLGGGPNEQFF TGTGCCAGCAGTTTAGGGGGAGGGCCAAATGAGCAGTTCTTC
TRBJ1-1 TRBV2 few . CASSGWKTNTEAFF TGTGCCAGCAGTGGATGGAAGACGAACACTGAAGCTTTCTTT
TRBJ2-3 TRBV5-1 . TRBD1 CASSLQGAQGDTQYF TGCGCCAGCAGCTTACAGGGGGCACAGGGGGATACGCAGTATTTT
TRBJ2-2 TRBV24-1 many . CATSDFRASNTGELFF TGTGCCACCAGTGATTTCAGGGCTTCGAACACCGGGGAGCTGTTTTTT
TRBJ1-4 TRBV28 . . CASSPAGSLNEKLFF TGTGCCAGCAGTCCCGCTGGGAGCCTTAATGAAAAACTGTTTTTT
TRBJ2-3 TRBV13 many . CASSPRRLTDTQYF TGTGCCAGCAGCCCCCGCAGGCTCACAGATACGCAGTATTTT
TRBJ2-1 TRBV20-1 . TRBD2 CSARSGRWNNEQFF TGCAGTGCTCGTAGCGGGAGGTGGAACAATGAGCAGTTCTTC
TRBJ2-5 TRBV5-1 . . CASSFLSQETQYF TGCGCCAGCAGCTTTCTCTCCCAAGAGACCCAGTACTTC
TRBJ2-1 TRBV6-1 . . CASSELSYNEQFF TGTGCCAGCAGTGAGTTGAGCTACAATGAGCAGTTCTTC
TRBJ1-1 TRBV25-1 . . CASSVRGGGAFF TGTGCCAGCAGTGTTAGAGGTGGCGGGGCTTTCTTT
TRBJ2-1 TRBV12-3/TRBV12-4 many TRBD1 CASRGTGTVNEQFF TGTGCCAGCAGGGGGACAGGGACGGTGAATGAGCAGTTCTTC
TRBJ1-6 TRBV11-2 many . CASSVVGGQNSPLHF TGTGCCAGCAGCGTCGTGGGCGGGCAGAATTCACCCCTCCACTTT
TRBJ2-1 TRBV27 once TRBD2 CASSLQTSGSSSYNEQFF TGTGCCAGCAGTCTCCAGACTAGCGGGTCTAGCTCCTACAATGAGCAGTTCTTC
TRBJ2-3 TRBV12-3/TRBV12-4 many TRBD2 CASRDPLAGEIDTQYF TGTGCCAGCAGGGACCCGCTAGCGGGAGAGATTGATACGCAGTATTTT
TRBJ2-7 TRBV9 many . CASSPSRHGYEQYF TGTGCCAGCAGCCCGTCCCGTCACGGATACGAGCAGTACTTC
TRBJ1-5 TRBV9 . . CASSVGGPGQPQHF TGTGCCAGCAGCGTAGGGGGGCCAGGTCAGCCCCAGCATTTT
TRBJ1-2 TRBV7-9 few . CASSPPGLIYGYTF TGTGCCAGCAGCCCCCCGGGTCTTATCTATGGCTACACCTTC
TRBJ1-2 TRBV5-4 . . CASSSPDKDGYTF TGTGCCAGCAGCTCTCCCGATAAGGATGGCTACACCTTC
TRBJ2-5 TRBV5-6 . TRBD2 CASSLRTSGGAETQYF TGTGCCAGCAGCTTGCGGACTAGCGGGGGGGCAGAGACCCAGTACTTC
TRBJ2-1 TRBV7-9 many . CASSLLRQGGKQFF TGTGCCAGCAGCCTACTCCGACAGGGCGGGAAGCAGTTCTTC
TRBJ1-6 TRBV5-8 many . CASSPYLNSPLHF TGTGCCAGCAGCCCATATCTTAATTCACCCCTCCACTTT
TRBJ1-3 TRBV6-1 many . CASASSGNTIYF TGTGCCTCGGCAAGCTCTGGAAACACCATATATTTT
TRBJ2-7 TRBV20-1 many . CSARRGTGEQYF TGCAGTGCTAGGAGAGGCACGGGGGAGCAGTACTTC
TRBJ2-3 TRBV7-9 few . CASSSEGLSAGSLTDTQYF TGTGCCAGCAGCTCAGAAGGCTTGTCCGCAGGCTCCCTAACAGATACGCAGTATTTT
TRBJ1-6 TRBV11-2 many TRBD1 CASSLSGQANSPLHF TGTGCCAGCAGCTTATCTGGACAGGCTAATTCACCCCTCCACTTT
TRBJ1-3 TRBV7-9 . . CASSRLLGVTRNTIYF TGTGCCAGCAGTAGGTTATTAGGGGTAACGCGAAACACCATATATTTT
TRBJ1-6 TRBV15 many . CATSRDGGSPLHF TGTGCCACCAGCAGAGATGGGGGGTCACCCCTCCACTTT
TRBJ1-4 TRBV6-2/TRBV6-3 . TRBD1 CASSLDRGGEKLFF TGTGCCAGCAGTTTGGACAGGGGAGGGGAAAAACTGTTTTTT
TRBJ2-3 TRBV6-2/TRBV6-3 many . CASGSSWGGATDTQYF TGTGCCAGCGGATCATCCTGGGGGGGGGCCACAGATACGCAGTATTTT
TRBJ1-1 TRBV20-1 many . CSAQGLFTEAFF TGCAGTGCCCAGGGGCTATTCACTGAAGCTTTCTTT
TRBJ2-3 TRBV7-9 . . CASSPSLGASDTQYF TGTGCCAGCAGCCCCTCCCTGGGGGCATCAGATACGCAGTATTTT